The 25 T cell receptor beta chains presented below share a single source sample, sequenced in a study of T cells after yellow fever vaccination. TCRdb re-called the 5' RACE reads with MiXCR, one entry per CDR3 protein. The sample lists hundreds of thousands of distinct CDR3 sequences, approximately 21% seen once, with roughly an eighth in the top ten. This material consisted of PBMCs, taken 15 days after the yellow fever booster vaccination. These receptors came from a man aged 30-40 years who received the YFV17D yellow fever vaccine.

This chain connects TRBV12-3 or TRBV12-4 to TRBJ2-3; 11 positions agree with TRBD2. This CDR3 contains 17 residues. Losses at the gene ends were 5 bases for V and 1 base for J; bases not matched to a gene: 8. CDR3 nucleotides: TGTGCCAGCAGTCTTCACCTAGCGGGAGGAGGCACAGATACGCAGTATTTT. Amino acid sequence: CASSLHLAGGGTDTQYF.

The gene calls are TRBV21-1 and TRBJ2-2; TRBD2, the table's D call, lacks a check against the DNA. TRBV21-1 is deemed a pseudogene. This CDR3 comprises 19 residues. CDR3 sequence (DNA): TGTGCCAGCAGCACCCCTCGACTAGCGGGAGTAGAAGCTCCCGGGGAGCTGTTTTTT. Its translation is CASSTPRLAGVEAPGELFF.

There are many counts of this clonotype. This chain uses TRBV4-3 with TRBJ1-5; D ambiguous. The CDR3 sequence is 13 residues long. Germline CDR1 reads LGHNA; CDR2 reads YSLEER. The ends were cut back, 4 bases at V and 7 bases at J, with 11 bases in the middle. In DNA, the CDR3 is TGCGCCAGCAGCCGCCTGGTGGGCCAGCCCCAGCATTTT. Its translation is CASSRLVGQPQHF.

The chain employs TRBV19 and TRBJ2-2, with 7 bases aligning to TRBD1. The trim removed 3 bases at V and 4 bases at J, leaving 8 bases unmatched. CDR3 size: 16 residues. CDR1 is LNHDA, CDR2 SQIVND, per germline (reference sequence). As DNA, the CDR3 is TGTGCCAGTAGTATCTTCGGGACAGCACTCACCGGGGAGCTGTTTTTT. It specifies CASSIFGTALTGELFF.

This rearrangement joins TRBV28 to TRBJ2-1; D may be TRBD2 (6 bases). There are 14 residues in the CDR3. The V end lost 7 bases, the J end lost 4 bases, and 14 bases lay between the germline ends. Germline V gene sequence: CDR1 MDHEN, CDR2 SYDVKM. CDR3 residues: CASTSPGEYNEQFF. Here the CDR3 DNA reads TGTGCCAGCACCTCCCCGGGAGAGTACAATGAGCAGTTCTTC.

The gene calls are TRBV20-1 and TRBJ2-5; TRBD2 might be the D (5 bases). V was cut by 0 bases and J by 5 bases, with 13 bases left in between. CDR3 size: 14 residues. Looked up from germline, CDR1 is DFQATT and CDR2 is SNEGSKA (reference sequence). DNA of the CDR3: TGCAGTGCTAGAGATCCGGGGAGAGTTGAGACCCAGTACTTC. It specifies CSARDPGRVETQYF.

This clonotype has just a few counts. The chain recombines TRBV5-1 with TRBJ2-1, with 9 bases aligning to TRBD2. The CDR3 runs to 14 residues. Germline lookup yields CDR1 SGHRS and CDR2 YFSETQ. Unmatched junction bases numbered 6, after V lost 4 bases and J lost 7 bases. The CDR3 is CASSPRTSANEQFF. The CDR3 DNA follows: TGCGCCAGCAGCCCCAGGACTAGCGCAAATGAGCAGTTCTTC.

This chain uses TRBV7-8 with TRBJ2-1; D gene ambiguous. V dropped 5 bases and J dropped 6 bases, with 11 bases sitting between them. The CDR3 runs 13 residues. Looked up from germline, CDR1 is SGHVS and CDR2 is FQNEAQ. The DNA of the CDR3 is TGTGCCAGCAGCCCAGGTCATACCAATGAGCAGTTCTTC. Residues: CASSPGHTNEQFF.

CDR3 DNA: TGCAGTGCTAGAGTGCGGGTAACCTACGAGCAGTACTTC. It is translated as CSARVRVTYEQYF. The genes are TRBV20-1 and TRBJ2-7; possible D gene TRBD2, 5 bases. V lost 1 base to trimming and J lost 2 bases, with 9 bases between them. Germline-derived CDR1 and CDR2 are DFQATT and SNEGSKA (reference sequence). This CDR3 is 13 amino acids long.

CDR3: CASSSPIANTQYF. Written as DNA, the CDR3 is TGCGCCAGCAGCTCCCCCATCGCGAATACGCAGTATTTT. This chain joins TRBV5-1 and TRBJ2-3, with D unresolved. This CDR3 contains 13 residues. Germline CDR1 SGHRS, CDR2 YFSETQ. The germline V and J ends were trimmed by 3 bases and 7 bases, with 12 bases remaining between them.

This clonotype was seen only a few times. This chain joins TRBV5-4 and TRBJ2-5, with D possibly being TRBD1 or TRBD2 (5 bases each). Germline CDR1 SGHNT, CDR2 YYREEE (reference sequence). The CDR3 consists of 13 residues. The V gene lost 5 bases and the J gene lost 1 base, with 9 bases spanning the gap. The CDR3 nucleotides are TGTGCCAGCAGGGCCGGGACCCAAGAGACCCAGTACTTC. This gives the protein CASRAGTQETQYF.

This clonotype came up a few times. The chain carries TRBV6-5 and TRBJ2-3, with TRBD2 identical over 13 bases. V lost 0 bases, J lost 7 bases, and 13 bases stayed unmatched. The CDR3 spans 19 residues. Looked up from germline, CDR1 is MNHEY and CDR2 is SVGAGI. CDR3 in amino acids: CASSYSRGVTSGRLNTQYF. The CDR3 DNA reads TGTGCCAGCAGTTACTCGAGGGGGGTGACTAGCGGGAGGTTAAATACGCAGTATTTT.

Ten or more counts support this clonotype. The CDR3 region has the DNA TGCGCCAGCCGGAGGGAGATGAATGAAAAACTGTTTTTT. It translates to CASRREMNEKLFF. The chain joins TRBV5-1 to TRBJ1-4, with unresolved D. V gave up 7 bases and J gave up 5 bases, with 12 bases separating them. The germline CDR1 and CDR2 sequences are SGHRS and YFSETQ. The CDR3 is made up of 13 amino acids.

This clonotype has a handful of counts. The chain has TRBV20-1 and TRBJ2-3; D is perhaps TRBD2 (6 bases). CDR3 length equals 16 residues. V dropped 0 bases and J dropped 2 bases, with 15 bases sitting between them. Germline V CDR1 and CDR2: DFQATT, SNEGSKA (reference sequence). CDR3 residues: CSARDWAGPSTDTQYF. CDR3 bases: TGCAGTGCTAGAGATTGGGCGGGGCCCTCCACAGATACGCAGTATTTT.

There are a few counts of this clonotype. The rearrangement links TRBV18 to TRBJ1-2, with 8 positions matching TRBD1. CDR1 KGHSH and CDR2 LQKENI come from the germline V gene. This CDR3 comprises 14 residues. Trimming at V came to 2 bases and at J to 3 bases, leaving 2 bases not matched to a gene. This chain's CDR3 is CASSPDRGYYGYTF. The CDR3 nucleotides read TGTGCCAGCTCACCAGACAGGGGCTACTATGGCTACACCTTC.

This sequence joins TRBV28 and TRBJ2-2; weak D call: TRBD2 (6 bases). Germline V gives CDR1 MDHEN, CDR2 SYDVKM. There are 14 residues in the CDR3. V was trimmed by 8 bases and J by 4 bases, leaving 14 bases between them. This chain's CDR3 is CASGEVSPTGELFF. The CDR3 region has the DNA TGTGCCAGCGGGGAGGTTAGCCCCACCGGGGAGCTGTTTTTT.

The genes are TRBV7-2 and TRBJ2-7; possible D gene TRBD2, 7 bases. Between the trimmed V and J ends, which lost 1 base and 7 bases, there was a span of 17 bases. CDR1 SGHTA and CDR2 FQGNSA come from the germline V gene. This CDR3 has 15 residues. The CDR3 sequence: CASSLGTAIGREQYF. Here the CDR3 DNA reads TGTGCCAGCAGCTTAGGGACAGCCATCGGGAGGGAGCAGTACTTC. Drawing the rest from reference TRBV7-2 and TRBJ2-7, the complete variable domain is GAGVSQSPSNKVTEKGKDVELRCDPISGHTALYWYRQSLGQGLEFLIYFQGNSAPDKSGLPSDRFSAERTGGSVSTLTIQRTQQEDSAVYLCASSLGTAIGREQYFGPGTRLTVT.

J is TRBJ2-3 and V is TRBV20-1, with TRBD1 identical over 7 bases. CDR1 and CDR2 (germline): DFQATT, SNEGSKA (reference sequence). After removal of 5 bases from V and 0 bases from J, the junction contained 5 bases not matched to a gene. CDR3 length equals 14 residues. The DNA for the CDR3 is TGCAGTGCTTCCCCGACAGGGAGCACAGATACGCAGTATTTT. It translates to CSASPTGSTDTQYF.

This clonotype was counted between two and nine times. The chain recombines TRBV7-8 with TRBJ2-1; TRBD2 aligns across 8 bases. Germline assignment: CDR1 SGHVS and CDR2 FQNEAQ. The CDR3 is 16 amino acids. J was trimmed by 7 bases and V by 3 bases; bases with no gene match: 11. CDR3 sequence: CASSFRTSPARNEQFF. In DNA form, the CDR3 reads TGTGCCAGCAGCTTTAGGACTAGCCCCGCGCGAAATGAGCAGTTCTTC.

The chain couples TRBV29-1 to TRBJ2-1; possibly TRBD1 or TRBD2 for D (6 bases each). The CDR3 has 13 amino acids. V dropped 6 bases and J dropped 6 bases, with 15 bases sitting between them. Germline values: CDR1 SQVTM, CDR2 ANQGSEA. CDR3 protein: CSVDRLAFNEQFF. The CDR3 coding sequence is TGCAGCGTCGACAGGCTAGCGTTCAATGAGCAGTTCTTC.

The V call is TRBV6-2 or TRBV6-3, the J call TRBJ2-7, with 9 positions matching TRBD2. V shed 7 bases, J shed 6 bases, and the junction held 4 bases outside the gene matches. The CDR3 runs 12 residues. In germline, CDR1 is MNHEY, CDR2 SVGEGT. This chain's CDR3 is CASIPSGTEQYF. Here the CDR3 DNA reads TGTGCCAGCATTCCTAGCGGGACCGAGCAGTACTTC.

In its sample, this clonotype was seen a few times. The chain couples TRBV6-5 to TRBJ2-7; D is ambiguous. The CDR3 is 14 residues long. The germline gives CDR1 MNHEY, CDR2 SVGAGI. V was pared by 3 bases and J by 6 bases, with 15 bases between. CDR3 loop: CASSYGTDGFEQYF. The CDR3 DNA is TGTGCCAGCAGTTATGGTACTGACGGTTTCGAGCAGTACTTC.

The chain employs TRBV30 and TRBJ2-1, with 8 bases matching TRBD1. Germline loops: CDR1 GTSNPN, CDR2 SVGIG (reference sequence). The CDR3 consists of 14 residues. The V segment lost 5 bases and the J segment 4 bases; nucleotides outside the gene matches: 7. CDR3: CAWGDRGRYNEQFF. In nucleotides, the CDR3 is TGTGCCTGGGGAGACAGGGGAAGATACAATGAGCAGTTCTTC.

V gene TRBV30 combines with J gene TRBJ2-2; 7 nucleotides line up with TRBD1. This CDR3 is 15 amino acids long. Germline V gene data show CDR1 as GTSNPN and CDR2 as SVGIG (reference sequence). V lost 6 bases and J lost 1; bases outside the gene matches: 8. As DNA, the CDR3 is TGTGCCTGCAGAAGACAGGGACAGAACACCGGGGAGCTGTTTTTT. Its protein is CACRRQGQNTGELFF.

This chain connects TRBV12-3 or TRBV12-4 to TRBJ2-4; possibly TRBD1 for D (6 bases). The V end was cut by 7 bases, the J end by 1 base, with 11 bases between. This CDR3 contains 14 residues. The CDR3 DNA reads TGTGCCAGCATTGCAGGGGATGCCAAAAACATTCAGTACTTC. Protein: CASIAGDAKNIQYF.